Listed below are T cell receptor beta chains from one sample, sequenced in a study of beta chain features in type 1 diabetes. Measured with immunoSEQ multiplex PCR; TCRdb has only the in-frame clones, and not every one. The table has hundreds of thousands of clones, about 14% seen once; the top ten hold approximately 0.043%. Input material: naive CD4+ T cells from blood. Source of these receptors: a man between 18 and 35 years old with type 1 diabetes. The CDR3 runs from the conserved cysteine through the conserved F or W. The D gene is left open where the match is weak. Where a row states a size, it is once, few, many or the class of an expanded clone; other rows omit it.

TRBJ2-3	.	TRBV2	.	TGTGCCAGCAAACCCCCCGGGAGAAGCACAGATACGCAGTATTTT	CASKPPGRSTDTQYF
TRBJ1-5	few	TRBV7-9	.	TGTGCCAGCAGCGGCAGAGGGGTAGGCAATCAGCCCCAGCATTTT	CASSGRGVGNQPQHF
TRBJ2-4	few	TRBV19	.	TGTGCCAGTAAAAGCCTGGGGGGCCAAAACATTCAGTACTTC	CASKSLGGQNIQYF
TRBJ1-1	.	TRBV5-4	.	TGTGCCAGCAGCTTCAAGAGAGGGGACCCTGAAGCTTTCTTT	CASSFKRGDPEAFF
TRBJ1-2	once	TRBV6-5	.	TGTGCCAGCAGACCCGGACAGCACTATGGCTACACCTTC	CASRPGQHYGYTF
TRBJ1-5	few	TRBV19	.	TGTGCCAGTAGTAGGCGCAGGGAAAATCAGCCCCAGCATTTT	CASSRRRENQPQHF
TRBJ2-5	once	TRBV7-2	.	TGTGCCAGCAGCTTAGGTGTTATGGAGACCCAGTACTTC	CASSLGVMETQYF
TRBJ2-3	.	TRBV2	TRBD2	TGTGCCAGCACTGCGGGGGTCCTCACAGATACGCAGTATTTT	CASTAGVLTDTQYF
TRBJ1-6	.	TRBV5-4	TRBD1	TGTGCCAGCAGCTCAAAGGACAGGGGGATATCACCCCTCCACTTT	CASSSKDRGISPLHF
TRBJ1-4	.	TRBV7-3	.	TGTGCCAGCAGCTCAGCTGAAAAACTGTTTTTT	CASSSAEKLFF
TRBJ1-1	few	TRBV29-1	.	TGCAGCGTGGGAGAATCATACCTTAACACTGAAGCTTTCTTT	CSVGESYLNTEAFF
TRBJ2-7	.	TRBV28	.	TGTGCCAGCAGTGAAATCCGGGCCACAGGGATCGGCGAGCAGTACTTC	CASSEIRATGIGEQYF
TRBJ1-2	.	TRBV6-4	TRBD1	TGTGCCAGCAGTGACTCTTTTTCCCGGGACAGGAACTATGGCTACACCTTC	CASSDSFSRDRNYGYTF
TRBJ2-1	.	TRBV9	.	TGTGCCAGCAGCGTAGGGGGACGACATTACAATGAGCAGTTCTTC	CASSVGGRHYNEQFF
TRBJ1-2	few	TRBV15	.	TGTGCCACCAGCAGAGATAAAGGGGAGGGCTACACCTTC	CATSRDKGEGYTF
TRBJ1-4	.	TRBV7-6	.	TGTGCCAGCAGCTTGGCGGGGGTGGTTAATGAAAAACTGTTTTTT	CASSLAGVVNEKLFF
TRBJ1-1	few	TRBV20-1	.	TGCAGTGCTCTTTTAAGGCGGGAAACTTTCTTT	CSALLRRETFF
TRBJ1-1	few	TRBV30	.	TGTGCCTGGAGTTTGCAAGGCTCAAGTGGAAAAGCTTTCTTT	CAWSLQGSSGKAFF
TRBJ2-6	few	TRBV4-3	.	TGCGCCAGCAGCCAAGGGTTCCCCGGCGGGGAAGCTGGGGCCAACGTCCTGACTTTC	CASSQGFPGGEAGANVLTF
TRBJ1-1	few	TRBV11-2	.	TGTGCCAGCAGCTTACAGGGCACTGAAGCTTTCTTT	CASSLQGTEAFF
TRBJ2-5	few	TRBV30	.	TGTGCCTGGAGTCGGTCTTCACTCCAAGAGACCCAGTACTTC	CAWSRSSLQETQYF
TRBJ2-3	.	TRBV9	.	TGTGCCAGCAGCGTAGGTGGGGGTAGCACAGATACGCAGTATTTT	CASSVGGGSTDTQYF
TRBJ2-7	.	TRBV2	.	TGTGCCAGCAGTGAGGGGACATATTACGAGCAGTACTTC	CASSEGTYYEQYF
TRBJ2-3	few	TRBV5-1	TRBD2	TGCGCCAGCAGCTCTGGGACTAGCGGGAACACAGATACGCAGTATTTT	CASSSGTSGNTDTQYF
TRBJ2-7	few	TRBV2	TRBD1	TGTGCCAGCAGTGGACAGGGCGTCCGCTACGAGCAGTACTTC	CASSGQGVRYEQYF
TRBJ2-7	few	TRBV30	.	TGTGCCTGGGAGCCGACAGGTAACTACGAGCAGTACTTC	CAWEPTGNYEQYF
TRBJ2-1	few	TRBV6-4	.	TGTGCCAGCAGTGTTGGGGGAGCACGGTCCAATGAGCAGTTCTTC	CASSVGGARSNEQFF
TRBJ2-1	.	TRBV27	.	TGTGCCAGCAGTTTTGTAAGCGGGAATGAGCAGTTCTTC	CASSFVSGNEQFF
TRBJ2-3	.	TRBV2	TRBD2	TGTGCCAGCAGTCTCTCGCGGGAGTGGGATACGCAGTATTTT	CASSLSREWDTQYF
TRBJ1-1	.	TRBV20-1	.	TGCAGTCGCCGGATGAACACTGAAGCTTTCTTT	CSRRMNTEAFF
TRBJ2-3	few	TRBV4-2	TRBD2	TGTGCCAGCAGCCTTGCCACCCTTAGCGGGGGGGCGACAGATACGCAGTATTTT	CASSLATLSGGATDTQYF
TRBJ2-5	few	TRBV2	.	TGTGCCAGCAGTGCGACAGGCCAAGAGACCCAGTACTTC	CASSATGQETQYF
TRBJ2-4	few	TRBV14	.	TGTGCCAGCAGCCAAGTAGGTGGGGGTTTGGCCAAAAACATTCAGTACTTC	CASSQVGGGLAKNIQYF
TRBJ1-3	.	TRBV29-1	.	TGCAGCGTTCGTGGGCGGTTCTCTGGAAACACCATATATTTT	CSVRGRFSGNTIYF
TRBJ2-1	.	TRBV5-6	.	TGTGCCAGCAGCCTAGGGACTTCGACCTACAATGAGCAGTTCTTC	CASSLGTSTYNEQFF
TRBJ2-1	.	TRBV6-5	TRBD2	TGTGCCGCCCGGGGACTAGTCTACAATGAGCAGTTCTTC	CAARGLVYNEQFF
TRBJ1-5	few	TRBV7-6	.	TGTGCCAGCAGCTTAGAGACTAATCAGCCCCAGCATTTT	CASSLETNQPQHF
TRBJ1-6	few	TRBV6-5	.	TGTGCCAGCAGTTACAAACAGAATAATTCACCCCTCCACTTT	CASSYKQNNSPLHF
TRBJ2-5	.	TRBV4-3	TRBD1	TGCGCCAGCAGCCAAGAGGAGGGGACAGGGGGGACCCAGTACTTC	CASSQEEGTGGTQYF
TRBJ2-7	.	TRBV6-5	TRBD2	TGTGCCAGCACCGCCGGGGGAGGGCACAACGAGCAGTACTTC	CASTAGGGHNEQYF
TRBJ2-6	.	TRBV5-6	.	TGTGCCAGCAGCTTGAGGGGAGCTGGGGCCAACGTCCTGACTTTC	CASSLRGAGANVLTF
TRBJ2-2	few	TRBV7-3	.	TGTGCCAGCAGGTTTAACACCGGGGAGCTGTTTTTT	CASRFNTGELFF
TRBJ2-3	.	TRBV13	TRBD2	TGTGCCAGCGCGGGGAGGGGCACAGATACGCAGTATTTT	CASAGRGTDTQYF
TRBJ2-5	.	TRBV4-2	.	TGTGCCAGCAGCCAAGTAGGCGGCGGGGAGACCCAGTACTTC	CASSQVGGGETQYF
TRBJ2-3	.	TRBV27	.	TGTGCCAGCAGTTTCCCATTTGATACGCAGTATTTT	CASSFPFDTQYF
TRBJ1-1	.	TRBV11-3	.	TGTGCCAGCAGCTTAGGGTTGAACACTGAAGCTTTCTTT	CASSLGLNTEAFF
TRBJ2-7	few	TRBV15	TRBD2	TGTGCCACCAGCAGAGTCACTAGCGGAATTCCCCACGAGCAGTACTTC	CATSRVTSGIPHEQYF
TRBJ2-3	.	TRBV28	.	TGTGCCAGTAGGGGGGACCCCACAGATACGCAGTATTTT	CASRGDPTDTQYF
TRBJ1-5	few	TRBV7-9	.	TGTGCCAGCAGCCACTGGGACACTTATCAGCCCCAGCATTTT	CASSHWDTYQPQHF
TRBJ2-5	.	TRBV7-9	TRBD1	TGTGCCAGCAGCTTAGAGGGGGCATGGGAGACCCAGTACTTC	CASSLEGAWETQYF
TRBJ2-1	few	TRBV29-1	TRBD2	TGCAGCTCGCTCCGGCTAGCGGGGGTGATCAATGAGCAGTTCTTC	CSSLRLAGVINEQFF
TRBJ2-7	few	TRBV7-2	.	TGTGCCAGCAGCTTAGCGGGAGGTTCCTACGAGCAGTACTTC	CASSLAGGSYEQYF
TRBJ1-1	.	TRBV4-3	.	TGCGCCAGCAGCCAAGAAAGGGTCCTGAACACTGAAGCTTTCTTT	CASSQERVLNTEAFF
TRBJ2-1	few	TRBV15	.	TGTGCCACCAGCGGTCGGTGGGTGGTAGGGAACTTCTACAATGAGCAGTTCTTC	CATSGRWVVGNFYNEQFF
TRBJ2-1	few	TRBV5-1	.	TGCGCCAGCAGTCTTCAGGGCTACAATGAGCAGTTCTTC	CASSLQGYNEQFF
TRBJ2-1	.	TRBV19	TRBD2	TGTGCCAGTAGTTTGACTAGCGGGAGTCTACACAATGAGCAGTTCTTC	CASSLTSGSLHNEQFF
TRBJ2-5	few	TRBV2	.	TGTGCCAGCAGAGCCTGGGCCCGGAATTCACAAGAGACCCAGTACTTC	CASRAWARNSQETQYF
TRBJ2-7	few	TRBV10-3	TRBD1	TGTGCCATCAGTGATTCTTGGGACAGGGGGTCCTACGAGCAGTACTTC	CAISDSWDRGSYEQYF
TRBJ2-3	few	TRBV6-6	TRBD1	TGTGCCAGCAGTTGGGGACAGGCCCACACAGATACGCAGTATTTT	CASSWGQAHTDTQYF
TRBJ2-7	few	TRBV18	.	TGTGCCAGCTCACCAGCCGGACTGCCCTACGAGCAGTACTTC	CASSPAGLPYEQYF